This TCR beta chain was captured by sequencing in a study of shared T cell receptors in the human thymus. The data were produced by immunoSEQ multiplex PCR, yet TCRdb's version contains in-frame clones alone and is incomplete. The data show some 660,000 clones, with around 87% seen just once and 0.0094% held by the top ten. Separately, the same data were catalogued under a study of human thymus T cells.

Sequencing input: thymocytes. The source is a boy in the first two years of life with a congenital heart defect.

The CDR3 region has the DNA TGCGCCAGCAGCTTGGGGGACAGAGATAGCAATCAGCCCCAGCATTTT. As protein: CASSLGDRDSNQPQHF. V and J are TRBV5-1 and TRBJ1-5; 7 bases align to TRBD1. The germline V gene encodes CDR1 SGHRS and CDR2 YFSETQ. J gave up 0 bases and V 0 bases, and 3 bases lay outside the gene matches. The CDR3 is made up of 16 amino acids.